The 9 T cell receptor beta chains given below trace back to one sample, sequenced in a study of blood T cell repertoires in COVID-19. The protocol was immunoSEQ multiplex PCR, while the TCRdb copy is restricted to in-frame clones and leaves out a portion. The table shows about 300,000 clones, with around nine tenths occurring only once. The material sequenced was PBMCs or T cells enriched from blood (not recorded which). The receptors stem from a woman aged 45-65 years who had been exposed to COVID-19.

This chain connects TRBV27 to TRBJ2-5; 8 bases line up with TRBD1. The CDR3 runs to 16 residues. Germline V lookup: CDR1 MNHEY, CDR2 SMNVEV (reference sequence). The trim removed 0 bases at V and 2 bases at J, leaving 5 bases unmatched. The CDR3 nucleotides read TGTGCCAGCAGTTTATCGCCGACAGGGGTTCAAGAGACCCAGTACTTC. Translating gives CASSLSPTGVQETQYF.

CDR3 in DNA: TGTGCCAGTAGTATAACGCGGGGGCAAGAGACCCAGTACTTC. It is translated as CASSITRGQETQYF. The genes are TRBV19 and TRBJ2-5, with 7 nucleotides matching TRBD2. The CDR3 loop spans 14 amino acids. Germline trimming cut 2 bases from V and 2 bases from J; bases unmatched to any gene: 2. Per the germline V gene, CDR1 is LNHDA and CDR2 is SQIVND (reference sequence).

The chain combines TRBV4-2 with TRBJ1-6; 7 nucleotides line up with TRBD1. Looked up from germline, CDR1 is LGHNA and CDR2 is YNFKEQ. This CDR3 is built from 15 residues. Unmatched junction bases numbered 11, after V lost 1 base and J lost 14 bases. The CDR3 loop is CASSQARQGAESLHF. CDR3 DNA sequence: TGTGCCAGCAGCCAAGCCCGACAGGGAGCGGAATCCCTCCACTTT.

This clone occurred a few times. V usage is TRBV10-3 and J usage is TRBJ1-1; D remains unclear. The length of the CDR3 is 13 residues. Germline CDR1 is ENHRY and CDR2 is SYGVKD. V was shortened by 0 bases and J by 8 bases, with 10 bases between the two germline ends. The CDR3 DNA sequence: TGTGCCATCAGTGAGTCGGAGGTTGAGGAAGCTTTCTTT. Encoded protein: CAISESEVEEAFF.

The V gene is TRBV2, the J gene TRBJ2-1, with D tentatively TRBD2 (6 bases). Trimming took 9 bases from V and 6 from J, leaving 21 bases between them. This CDR3 is 15 amino acids long. Germline assignment: CDR1 SNHLY and CDR2 FYNNEI. The CDR3 is CARLGETGDRNEQFF. CDR3 in DNA: TGTGCCAGACTGGGGGAGACGGGGGATCGCAATGAGCAGTTCTTC.

This chain connects TRBV5-8 to TRBJ1-4, with a possible D match to TRBD1 (5 bases). Per germline, CDR1 SGHTS and CDR2 YDEGEE. With 4 bases removed from V and 3 bases from J, the gap between germline ends came to 16 bases. The CDR3 has 16 residues. DNA for the CDR3: TGTGCCAGCAGCCCCGGGCAGGGAGGCTCTAATGAAAAACTGTTTTTT. This codes for CASSPGQGGSNEKLFF.

The V call is TRBV18, the J call TRBJ1-2, with D perhaps TRBD1 (6 bases). The germline V gene encodes CDR1 KGHSH and CDR2 LQKENI. With 2 bases removed from V and 8 bases from J, the gap between germline ends came to 21 bases. The CDR3 is 16 amino acids. The DNA for the CDR3 is TGTGCCAGCTCACCAAGTATTCGACAGGTTGGCGGGGGCTACACCTTC. Translation gives CASSPSIRQVGGGYTF.

The chain employs TRBV5-4 and TRBJ2-3; TRBD2 agrees at 7 bases. Germline V gene lookup returns CDR1 SGHNT and CDR2 YYREEE (reference sequence). CDR3 length: 15 residues. Trimming at V came to 3 bases and at J to 5 bases, leaving 9 bases not matched to a gene. The CDR3: CASSSGARGRDTQYF. CDR3 in DNA: TGTGCCAGCAGCTCTGGGGCGCGGGGGAGAGATACGCAGTATTTT.

CDR3 residues: CASSPPSYGYTF. The CDR3 DNA reads TGTGCCAGCAGCCCACCTAGCTATGGCTACACCTTC. The chain carries TRBV6-5 and TRBJ1-2; D remains unclear. V was pared by 6 bases and J by 4 bases, with 9 bases between. This CDR3 has 12 residues. Germline V lookup: CDR1 MNHEY, CDR2 SVGAGI.